This T cell receptor beta chain came from a study of OX40 agonist ivuxolimab in advanced cancers. With respect to the entire study: The costimulatory receptor OX40 (CD134) was targeted by ivuxolimab, a fully human IgG2 agonistic monoclonal antibody. Intravenous ivuxolimab was administered to patients every 2 weeks at six dose levels: 0.01, 0.1, 0.3, 1.5, 3 and 10 mg/kg. Of the approximately 54 dose-escalation patients, hepatocellular carcinoma was present in approximately 20, melanoma in around 15, renal cell carcinoma in 9 and head and neck cancer in 9. The dose-escalation cohort was about 83% male with a mean age of roughly 62 years, ranging from about 23 to 85. Prior anti-PD-1, anti-PD-L1 or anti-CTLA-4 therapy was permitted, and approximately 42% of dose-escalation patients had received checkpoint inhibitors. Partial responses were achieved by three dose-escalation patients, of whom one had hepatocellular carcinoma and two had cutaneous melanoma. The purpose of peripheral TCRbeta sequencing was to test whether ivuxolimab changed TCR sequence diversity and led to clonal T-cell expansion. The paper covers the monotherapy dose-escalation part of the phase I ivuxolimab trial, which included N ≈ 50 patients. Study-level results and caveats: Low levels of normalized T-cell clonal expansion were also seen in some patients who did not respond. The antigen specificity of the clonally expanded peripheral T cells was not determined. In the 0.1-3.0 mg/kg groups, partial responders had among the lowest normalized peripheral clonal expansion, particularly in CD8+ T cells. After ivuxolimab, more expanded clones were found on average in CD8+ T cells than in CD4+ T cells. At doses from 0.1 to 3.0 mg/kg, clonal expansion was seen in both CD4+ and CD8+ blood T cells between baseline and week 6.

Genomic DNA was extracted from sorted cells for sequencing of the TCRbeta CDR3 region. TCRbeta CDR3 regions were sequenced using the immunoSEQ Assay. Not all clones reach the TCRdb copy of this immuneACCESS table, which keeps in-frame sequences only. Checked studies attribute under half of the gap to unresolved V genes and leave the rest unexplained. This sample comprises around 77,000 clones, roughly nine tenths of them detected only once. Together, the top ten hold 0.94% of the sample. For this chain, trimming is 3 bases at the V end and 5 bases at the J end, and the number of junction bases without a gene match is 5. The CDR3 spans 15 residues, from the cysteine through the phenylalanine. Just CDR3 DNA is preserved here, 45 bases in frame from base 1. For CDR1 and CDR2, the germline V gene lists SGHTS and YDEGEE. On this clone: What antigen it recognizes has not been identified. One base away there is no much larger clone; base qualities are not given.

Patients with autoimmune disease history or receiving systemic immunosuppression were excluded from the trial. In every dose cohort, peripheral blood was drawn for TCR sequencing at baseline, cycle 4 day 1, and cycle 7 day 1. Samples were obtained from an open-label, multicenter, first-in-human phase I dose-escalation trial of ivuxolimab. Adults with locally advanced or metastatic head and neck squamous cell, hepatocellular, melanoma or renal cell carcinoma were enrolled in the trial. Before TCR sequencing, CD4+ T cells and CD8+ T cells from peripheral blood were sorted into separate populations. This receptor was obtained from an adult with an advanced solid tumor such as melanoma, head and neck, liver or kidney cancer. The sample here was CD4+ or CD8+ T cells sorted from blood, taken in a trial of the OX40 agonist ivuxolimab. The chain was built from TRBV5-8 and TRBJ1-4; 9 nucleotides in the junction match TRBD1. The CDR3 reads as follows: CASSSQGAKNEKLFF. The DNA is as follows: TGTGCCAGCAGCTCACAGGGGGCGAAAAATGAAAAACTGTTTTTT.